What follows are 8 T cell receptor beta chains derived from one specimen sequenced in a study of blood T cell repertoires in COVID-19. Generated by immunoSEQ multiplex PCR, the TCRdb table keeps only in-frame clones and is missing some. The table has under 250,000 clones, about 86% seen once. What was sequenced was PBMCs or T cells enriched from blood (not recorded which). These receptors originate from a woman between 40 and 55 years old with acute COVID-19.

This clone showed up just once. This chain joins TRBV6-5 and TRBJ1-1, with D possibly being TRBD1 (5 bases). CDR3 length: 12 residues. The ends were cut back, 6 bases at V and 4 bases at J, with 9 bases in the middle. The germline V gene has CDR1 MNHEY and CDR2 SVGAGI. For the CDR3, the DNA is TGTGCCAGCAGGCCTAGGGGCACTGAAGCTTTCTTT. This gives the protein CASRPRGTEAFF.

As to this clone: One end of the junction does not line up with germline, which may come from a read error. The CDR3 nucleotides read TGTGCAAGCAAGGGCGGGGGGGTTGAGCAGTTCTTC. Translation: CASKGGGVEQFF. The rearrangement links TRBV2 to TRBJ2-1; 9 nucleotides line up with TRBD2. Germline CDR1 is SNHLY and CDR2 is FYNNEI. CDR3 length equals 12 residues.

This clone was observed at least ten times. The chain employs TRBV6-4 and TRBJ2-1; 13 bases are shared with TRBD2. Germline trimming cut 5 bases from V and 6 bases from J; bases unmatched to any gene: 4. CDR1 and CDR2 (germline): MRHNA, SNTAGT. The length of the CDR3 is 15 residues. The DNA for the CDR3 is TGTGCCAGCAGTAATGGACTAGCGGGGGCCAATGAGCAGTTCTTC. Amino acids: CASSNGLAGANEQFF.

The chain employs TRBV6-5 and TRBJ2-1, with a tentative D call TRBD1 (5 bases). Trimming shortened V by 6 bases and J by 9 bases, and 15 bases separated the two germline ends. The CDR3 runs 13 residues. The germline V gene encodes CDR1 MNHEY and CDR2 SVGAGI. The CDR3 reads CASSQDILGEQFF. Here the CDR3 DNA reads TGTGCCAGCAGCCAGGACATCCTCGGTGAGCAGTTCTTC.

This chain joins TRBV27 and TRBJ1-6; 8 bases agree with TRBD1. Germline CDR1 is MNHEY and CDR2 is SMNVEV (reference sequence). The CDR3 length is 15 residues. The trim removed 4 bases at V and 8 bases at J, leaving 7 bases unmatched. The CDR3 is CASSSRQGRDSPLHF. DNA of the CDR3: TGTGCCAGCAGTTCAAGACAGGGGAGGGATTCACCCCTCCACTTT.

The CDR3 is CAWSVGQGGQPQHF. In nucleotides, the CDR3 is TGTGCCTGGAGTGTAGGGCAGGGCGGTCAGCCCCAGCATTTT. The gene calls are TRBV30 and TRBJ1-5, with D maybe TRBD1 (5 bases). Per germline, CDR1 GTSNPN and CDR2 SVGIG (reference sequence). V was shortened by 0 bases and J by 6 bases, with 12 bases between the two germline ends. The CDR3 has 14 residues.

This clone has just a few counts. The CDR3 spells CASSEIPADTQYF. In nucleotides, the CDR3 is TGTGCCAGCAGTGAAATCCCGGCAGATACGCAGTATTTT. V is TRBV2 and J is TRBJ2-3; no clear D gene. The V end lost 2 bases, the J end lost 4 bases, and 7 bases lay between the germline ends. The CDR3 is 13 amino acids. Germline V gives CDR1 SNHLY, CDR2 FYNNEI.

This clone was seen only once. The genes are TRBV19 and TRBJ1-5, with 9 bases lining up with TRBD1. Unmatched junction bases numbered 4, after V lost 4 bases and J lost 6 bases. Germline lookup yields CDR1 LNHDA and CDR2 SQIVND (reference sequence). The CDR3 loop spans 14 amino acids. CDR3 DNA sequence: TGTGCCAGTAGTACTCGGACAGGGGTTCAGCCCCAGCATTTT. Translating it yields CASSTRTGVQPQHF.